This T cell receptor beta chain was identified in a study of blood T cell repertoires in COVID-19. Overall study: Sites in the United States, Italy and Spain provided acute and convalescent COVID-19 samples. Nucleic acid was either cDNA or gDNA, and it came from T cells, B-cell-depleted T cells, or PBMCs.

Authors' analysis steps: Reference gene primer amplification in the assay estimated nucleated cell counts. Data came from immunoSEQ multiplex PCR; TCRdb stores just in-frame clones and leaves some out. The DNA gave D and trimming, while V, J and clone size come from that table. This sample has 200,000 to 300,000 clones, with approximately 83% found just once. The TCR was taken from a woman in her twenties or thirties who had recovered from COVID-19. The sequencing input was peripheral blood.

The CDR3 here is CASRIMEGSNQPQHF. The CDR3 DNA reads as TGTGCCAGTAGAATCATGGAGGGAAGCAATCAGCCCCAGCATTTT. The chain has TRBV19 and TRBJ1-5; no reliable D call. This CDR3 region has 15 residues. Germline V gene sequence: CDR1 LNHDA, CDR2 SQIVND (reference sequence). V was cut by 6 bases and J by 1 base, with 13 bases left in between.